These 22 T cell receptor beta chains share one sample of origin, sequenced in a study of blood T cell repertoires in COVID-19. The assay was immunoSEQ multiplex PCR, and TCRdb's table has in-frame clones only and misses some. The data show 40,000 or so clones, 80% to 90% seen once. The sequenced material came from peripheral blood. All receptors come from a man aged 40-50 years with active COVID-19.

This clone has only one observation. The genes are TRBV5-5 and TRBJ1-5; weak D call: TRBD1 (5 bases). CDR1 and CDR2 from the germline V gene are SGHKS and YYEKEE (reference sequence). The V end was cut by 4 bases, the J end by 2 bases, with 13 bases between. The CDR3 is 15 amino acids. In DNA, the CDR3 is TGTGCCAGCAGCCGTATAGGAGGGGGCAATCAGCCCCAGCATTTT. It encodes CASSRIGGGNQPQHF. The complete variable domain, with remaining parts taken from reference TRBV5-5 and TRBJ1-5, reads DAGVTQSPTHLIKTRGQQVTLRCSPISGHKSVSWYQQVLGQGPQFIFQYYEKEERGRGNFPDRFSARQFPNYSSELNVNALLLGDSALYLCASSRIGGGNQPQHFGDGTRLSIL.

The chain carries TRBV3-1 (or the pseudogene TRBV3-2) and TRBJ1-1; 7 nucleotides line up with TRBD1. Germline V gives CDR1 LGHDT, CDR2 YNNKEL (reference sequence). The V and J ends lost 0 bases and 5 bases, in that order; junction bases with no gene match: 3. The CDR3 runs to 14 residues. The CDR3 loop is CASSQEGGRTEAFF. In DNA, the CDR3 is TGTGCCAGCAGCCAAGAAGGGGGCCGGACTGAAGCTTTCTTT.

This clone was seen just once. The rearrangement uses TRBV19 and TRBJ2-3, with a tentative D call TRBD1 (6 bases). Germline lookup yields CDR1 LNHDA and CDR2 SQIVND (reference sequence). V was clipped by 7 bases and J by 1 base, with 12 bases between them. CDR3 length: 14 residues. CDR3 amino acids: CASTQGWGTDTQYF. CDR3 DNA: TGTGCCAGTACCCAGGGGTGGGGCACAGATACGCAGTATTTT.

The gene calls are TRBV5-4 and TRBJ2-4, with a tentative D call TRBD2 (6 bases). This CDR3 spans 13 amino acids. V was shortened by 7 bases and J by 10 bases, with 18 bases between the two germline ends. CDR1 is SGHNT, CDR2 YYREEE, per germline (reference sequence). The CDR3 sequence is CASAPDRGGIQYF. CDR3 nucleotides: TGTGCCAGCGCCCCGGACCGTGGGGGGATTCAGTACTTC.

V is TRBV2 and J is TRBJ2-3; 10 bases map to TRBD2. The length of the CDR3 is 15 residues. CDR1 and CDR2 from the germline V gene are SNHLY and FYNNEI. V lost 8 bases, J lost 4 bases, and 9 bases stayed unmatched. CDR3 in amino acids: CASRTGTSAADTQYF. The DNA for the CDR3 is TGTGCCAGCCGAACCGGGACTAGCGCAGCAGATACGCAGTATTTT.

This clone was counted once. The genes are TRBV24-1 and TRBJ1-2; TRBD1 matches at 10 bases. Germline V gene sequence: CDR1 KGHDR, CDR2 SFDVKD. CDR3 length equals 14 residues. Trimming at V came to 4 bases and at J to 6 bases, leaving 4 bases not matched to a gene. The CDR3 reads CATSEGQGIDGYTF. Written as DNA, the CDR3 is TGTGCCACCAGTGAGGGACAGGGGATCGATGGCTACACCTTC.

V and J are TRBV11-2 and TRBJ1-1; tentatively, D is TRBD1 (5 bases). CDR3 length: 14 residues. V lost 1 base to trimming and J lost 5 bases, with 11 bases between them. Germline CDR1 is SGHAT and CDR2 is FQNNGV. The chain's CDR3 is CASSLAQGGTEAFF. CDR3 nucleotide sequence: TGTGCCAGCAGCTTAGCCCAGGGTGGGACTGAAGCTTTCTTT.

The chain joins TRBV6-5 to TRBJ2-7; the D gene is possibly TRBD1 (6 bases). The germline V and J ends were trimmed by 9 bases and 3 bases, with 9 bases remaining between them. Germline CDR1 reads MNHEY; CDR2 reads SVGAGI. The CDR3 has 11 residues. The CDR3, as DNA: TGTGCCAGTTCGACAGGCTACGAGCAGTACTTC. Translated, it gives CASSTGYEQYF.

The V call is TRBV11-2, the J call TRBJ1-1; D unclear. Per germline, CDR1 SGHAT and CDR2 FQNNGV. The V and J ends lost 1 base and 3 bases respectively, with 12 bases between them. This CDR3 contains 15 residues. Here the CDR3 reads CASSLGAGLDTEAFF. The CDR3 DNA reads as TGTGCCAGCAGCTTAGGGGCGGGTTTGGACACTGAAGCTTTCTTT.

This chain links TRBV5-1 with TRBJ2-1; 9 nucleotides align to TRBD1. Per germline, CDR1 SGHRS and CDR2 YFSETQ. The CDR3 totals 15 residues. V was pared by 2 bases and J by 3 bases, with 3 bases of the junction left unmatched. In DNA, the CDR3 is TGCGCCAGCAGCTTTAGGACAGGGGTCTACAATGAGCAGTTCTTC. As protein: CASSFRTGVYNEQFF.

This clone was recorded only once. The CDR3 region is CACPRGETQYF. In nucleotides, the CDR3 is TGTGCCTGCCCCAGGGGAGAGACCCAGTACTTC. V usage is TRBV30 and J usage is TRBJ2-5; possible D gene TRBD1, 6 bases. V was shortened by 6 bases and J by 4 bases, with 9 bases between the two germline ends. This CDR3 has 11 residues. Germline-derived CDR1 and CDR2 are GTSNPN and SVGIG (reference sequence).

The chain joins TRBV11-2 to TRBJ2-1, with a tentative D call TRBD2 (6 bases). V lost 1 base to trimming and J lost 10 bases, with 11 bases between them. The CDR3 contains 13 residues. CDR1 and CDR2 from the germline V gene are SGHAT and FQNNGV. For the CDR3, the DNA is TGTGCCAGCAGCTTAGCGGGAGTTGGGGAGCAGTTCTTC. Protein product: CASSLAGVGEQFF. Variable domain in full (rest from reference TRBV11-2 and TRBJ2-1): EAGVAQSPRYKIIEKRQSVAFWCNPISGHATLYWYQQILGQGPKLLIQFQNNGVVDDSQLPKDRFSAERLKGVDSTLKIQPAKLEDSAVYLCASSLAGVGEQFFGPGTRLTVL.

This clone has a single count. V is TRBV12-3 or TRBV12-4 and J is TRBJ2-1, with TRBD2 identical over 9 bases. This CDR3 contains 13 residues. V dropped 2 bases and J dropped 10; count of bases not matched to a gene: 3. The CDR3 sequence is CASSLIAGVEQFF. CDR3 coding DNA: TGTGCCAGCAGTTTAATAGCGGGGGTCGAGCAGTTCTTC.

V and J are TRBV19 and TRBJ2-7; weak D call: TRBD2 (5 bases). The CDR3 consists of 13 residues. Trimming removed 3 bases from V and 7 bases from J, with 13 bases in between. Germline CDR1 LNHDA, CDR2 SQIVND (reference sequence). In DNA, the CDR3 is TGTGCCAGTAGTATGGGGAGAATGGGAGAGCAGTACTTC. Translation: CASSMGRMGEQYF.

The rearrangement links TRBV4-1 to TRBJ2-7, with 10 bases fitting TRBD2. Germline V gene lookup returns CDR1 MGHRA and CDR2 YSYEKL. This CDR3 spans 15 amino acids. V lost 6 bases to trimming and J lost 1 base; unmatched junction nucleotides: 6. CDR3 DNA sequence: TGCGCCAGCAGGGTAGCGGGAGGCCGGTCCTACGAGCAGTACTTC. This sequence encodes CASRVAGGRSYEQYF.

The chain recombines TRBV29-1 with TRBJ2-7, with D perhaps matching TRBD1 (7 bases). CDR1 is SQVTM and CDR2 is ANQGSEA in the germline V gene. The CDR3 spans 14 residues. Trimming removed 7 bases from V and 0 bases from J, with 16 bases in between. CDR3 nucleotides: TGCAGCGCCAGGGGGGACATAACCTCCTACGAGCAGTACTTC. It yields the protein CSARGDITSYEQYF.

The J gene is TRBJ1-2, the V gene TRBV6-1; unclear D gene. This CDR3 has 12 residues. V was shortened by 1 base and J by 7 bases, with 7 bases between the two germline ends. Germline V CDR1 and CDR2: MNHNS, SASEGT. CDR3 coding DNA: TGTGCCAGCAGTGAAGAAATCTTTGGCTACACCTTC. It yields the protein CASSEEIFGYTF.

V and J are TRBV28 and TRBJ1-1, with a possible D match to TRBD1 (6 bases). The ends were cut back, 6 bases at V and 5 bases at J, with 19 bases in the middle. This CDR3 contains 15 residues. Germline CDR1 and CDR2: MDHEN and SYDVKM. The CDR3, as DNA: TGTGCCAGCAGACCGGGACACCCCCGGTGGACTGAAGCTTTCTTT. Amino acids: CASRPGHPRWTEAFF.

The genes are TRBV5-1 and TRBJ2-5, with D tentatively TRBD2 (5 bases). The V and J ends lost 4 bases and 0 bases respectively, with 7 bases between them. The CDR3 runs 13 residues. Germline V lookup: CDR1 SGHRS, CDR2 YFSETQ. The CDR3 bases are TGCGCCAGCAGCGCGGACTACCAAGAGACCCAGTACTTC. Translation gives CASSADYQETQYF.

The gene calls are TRBV11-3 and TRBJ1-1, with D unclear. The V and J ends lost 6 bases and 5 bases respectively, with 13 bases between them. The length of the CDR3 is 13 residues. CDR1 and CDR2 (germline): SGHNT, YENEEA. The CDR3 sequence is CASRQTTGTEAFF. CDR3 DNA sequence: TGTGCCAGCAGGCAGACTACTGGGACTGAAGCTTTCTTT.

V is TRBV5-1 and J is TRBJ1-1; D is possibly TRBD1 (5 bases). CDR3 length: 14 residues. Trimming removed 4 bases from V and 3 bases from J, with 13 bases in between. Looked up from germline, CDR1 is SGHRS and CDR2 is YFSETQ. The CDR3 is CASSPRLGDTEAFF. Here the CDR3 DNA reads TGCGCCAGCAGCCCCCGTTTAGGGGACACTGAAGCTTTCTTT.

This clone has just one count. The V call is TRBV29-1, the J call TRBJ2-1; the D is unclear. The germline CDR1 and CDR2 sequences are SQVTM and ANQGSEA. Trimming shortened V by 7 bases and J by 9 bases, and 13 bases separated the two germline ends. The CDR3 has 11 residues. Written as DNA, the CDR3 is TGCAGCGCCCTCCTGTCTAGTGAGCAGTTCTTC. Amino acids: CSALLSSEQFF.